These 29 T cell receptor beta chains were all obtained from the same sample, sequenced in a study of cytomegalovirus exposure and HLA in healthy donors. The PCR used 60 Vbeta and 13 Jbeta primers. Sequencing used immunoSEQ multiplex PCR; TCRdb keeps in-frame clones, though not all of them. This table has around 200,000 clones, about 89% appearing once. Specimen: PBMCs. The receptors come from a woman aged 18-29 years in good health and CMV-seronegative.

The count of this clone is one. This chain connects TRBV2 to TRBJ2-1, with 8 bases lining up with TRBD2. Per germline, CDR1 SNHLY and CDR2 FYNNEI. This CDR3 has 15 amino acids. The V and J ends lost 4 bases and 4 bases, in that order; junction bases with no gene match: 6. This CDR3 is CASSAQGGGYNEQFF. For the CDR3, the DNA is TGTGCCAGCAGTGCTCAGGGCGGGGGGTACAATGAGCAGTTCTTC.

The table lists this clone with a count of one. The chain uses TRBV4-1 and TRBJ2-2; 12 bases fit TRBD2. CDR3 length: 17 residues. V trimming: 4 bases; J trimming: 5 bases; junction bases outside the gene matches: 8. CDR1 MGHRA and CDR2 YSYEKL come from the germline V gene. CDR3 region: CASSPLTSGGPTGELFF. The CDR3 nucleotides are TGCGCCAGCAGCCCGTTGACTAGCGGGGGACCTACCGGGGAGCTGTTTTTT.

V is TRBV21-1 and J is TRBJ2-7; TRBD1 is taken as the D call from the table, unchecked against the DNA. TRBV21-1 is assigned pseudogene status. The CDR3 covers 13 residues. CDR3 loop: CASSTRTPWGQYF. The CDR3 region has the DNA TGTGCCAGCAGCACTCGGACACCCTGGGGGCAGTACTTC.

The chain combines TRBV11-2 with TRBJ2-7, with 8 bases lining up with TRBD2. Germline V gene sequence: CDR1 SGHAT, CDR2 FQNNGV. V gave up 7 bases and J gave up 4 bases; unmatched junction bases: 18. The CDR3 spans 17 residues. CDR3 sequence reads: CASTENPSAGGDYEQYF. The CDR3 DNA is TGTGCCAGCACCGAAAACCCAAGCGCGGGGGGAGATTACGAGCAGTACTTC.

The CDR3 coding sequence is TGTGCCAGCAGACTAAAGGGACAGGACACCGGGGAGCTGTTTTTT. It specifies CASRLKGQDTGELFF. The chain uses TRBV7-2 and TRBJ2-2; TRBD1 aligns across 8 bases. Trimming cost V 6 bases and J 3 bases; bases outside gene matches: 6. This CDR3 is built from 15 residues. Germline V CDR1 and CDR2: SGHTA, FQGNSA.

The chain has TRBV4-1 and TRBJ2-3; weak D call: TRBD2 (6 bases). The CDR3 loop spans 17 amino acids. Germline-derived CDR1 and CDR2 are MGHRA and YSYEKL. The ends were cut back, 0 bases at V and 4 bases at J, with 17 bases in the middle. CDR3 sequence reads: CASSQDLGGAFADTQYF. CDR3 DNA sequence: TGCGCCAGCAGCCAAGATTTGGGCGGGGCCTTCGCAGATACGCAGTATTTT.

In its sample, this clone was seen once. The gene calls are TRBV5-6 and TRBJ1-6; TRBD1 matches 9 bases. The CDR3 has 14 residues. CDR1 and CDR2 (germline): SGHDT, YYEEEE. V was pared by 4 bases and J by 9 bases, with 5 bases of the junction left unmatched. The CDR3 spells CASSPGQGSSPLHF. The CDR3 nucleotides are TGTGCCAGCAGCCCGGGACAGGGAAGTTCACCCCTCCACTTT. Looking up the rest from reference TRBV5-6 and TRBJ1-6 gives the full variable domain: DAGVTQSPTHLIKTRGQQVTLRCSPKSGHDTVSWYQQALGQGPQFIFQYYEEEERQRGNFPDRFSGHQFPNYSSELNVNALLLGDSALYLCASSPGQGSSPLHFGNGTRLTVT.

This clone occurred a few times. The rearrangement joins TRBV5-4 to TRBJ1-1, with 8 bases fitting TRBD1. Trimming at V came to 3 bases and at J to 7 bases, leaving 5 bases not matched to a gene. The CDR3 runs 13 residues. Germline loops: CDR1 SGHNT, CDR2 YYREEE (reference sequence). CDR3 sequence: CASSSTGVGEAFF. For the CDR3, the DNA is TGTGCCAGCAGCTCGACAGGGGTGGGTGAAGCTTTCTTT.

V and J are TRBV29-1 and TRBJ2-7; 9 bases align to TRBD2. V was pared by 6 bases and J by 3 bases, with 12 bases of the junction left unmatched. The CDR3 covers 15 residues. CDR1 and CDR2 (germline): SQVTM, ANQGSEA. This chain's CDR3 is CSVTGTSYHDYEQYF. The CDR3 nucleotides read TGCAGCGTGACCGGGACTAGCTACCACGACTACGAGCAGTACTTC.

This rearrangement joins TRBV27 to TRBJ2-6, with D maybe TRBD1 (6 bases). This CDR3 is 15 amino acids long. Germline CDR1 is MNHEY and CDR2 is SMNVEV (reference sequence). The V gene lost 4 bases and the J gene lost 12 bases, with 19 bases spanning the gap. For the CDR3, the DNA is TGTGCCAGCAGTTCCGGACAGTTAAGTACCTCCGTCCTGACTTTC. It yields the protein CASSSGQLSTSVLTF.

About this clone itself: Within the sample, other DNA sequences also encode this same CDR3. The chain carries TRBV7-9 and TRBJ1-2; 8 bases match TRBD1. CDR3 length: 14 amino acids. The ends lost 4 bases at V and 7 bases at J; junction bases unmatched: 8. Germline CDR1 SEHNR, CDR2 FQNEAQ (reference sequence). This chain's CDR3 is CASSSGGQGRGYTF. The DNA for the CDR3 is TGTGCCAGCAGCTCAGGGGGCCAAGGTCGTGGCTACACCTTC.

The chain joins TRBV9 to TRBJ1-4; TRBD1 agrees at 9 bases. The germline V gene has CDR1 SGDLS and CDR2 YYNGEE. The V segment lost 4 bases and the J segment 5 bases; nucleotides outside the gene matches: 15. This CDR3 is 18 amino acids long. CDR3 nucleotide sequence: TGTGCCAGCAGCCTTAGTGAGAGGACAGGGGTTGCAAATGAAAAACTGTTTTTT. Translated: CASSLSERTGVANEKLFF.

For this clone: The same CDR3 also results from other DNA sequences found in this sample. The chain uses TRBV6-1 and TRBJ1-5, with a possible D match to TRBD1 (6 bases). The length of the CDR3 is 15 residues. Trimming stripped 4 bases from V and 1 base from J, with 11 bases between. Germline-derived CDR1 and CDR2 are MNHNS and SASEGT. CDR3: CASSAYRDSNQPQHF. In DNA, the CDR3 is TGTGCCAGCAGTGCTTACAGGGACAGCAATCAGCCCCAGCATTTT.

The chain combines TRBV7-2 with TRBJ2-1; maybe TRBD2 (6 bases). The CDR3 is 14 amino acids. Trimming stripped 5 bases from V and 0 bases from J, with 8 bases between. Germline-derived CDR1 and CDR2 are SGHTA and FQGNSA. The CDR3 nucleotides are TGTGCCAGCAGCCTTAGCGGCTCCTACAATGAGCAGTTCTTC. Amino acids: CASSLSGSYNEQFF.

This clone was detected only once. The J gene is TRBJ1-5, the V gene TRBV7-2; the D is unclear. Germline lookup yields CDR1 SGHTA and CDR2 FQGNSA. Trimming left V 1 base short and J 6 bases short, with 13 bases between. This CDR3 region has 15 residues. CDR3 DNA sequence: TGTGCCAGCAGCTTAGGATTCTCTCCGGGTCAGCCCCAGCATTTT. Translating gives CASSLGFSPGQPQHF. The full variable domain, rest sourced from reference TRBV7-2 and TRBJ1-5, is GAGVSQSPSNKVTEKGKDVELRCDPISGHTALYWYRQSLGQGLEFLIYFQGNSAPDKSGLPSDRFSAERTGGSVSTLTIQRTQQEDSAVYLCASSLGFSPGQPQHFGDGTRLSIL.

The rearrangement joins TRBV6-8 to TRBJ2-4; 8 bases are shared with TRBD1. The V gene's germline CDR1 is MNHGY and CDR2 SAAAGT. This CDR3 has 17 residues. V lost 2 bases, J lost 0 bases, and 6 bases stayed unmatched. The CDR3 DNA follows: TGTGCCAGCAGTTACACCCCGGACAGGGAAGCCAAAAACATTCAGTACTTC. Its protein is CASSYTPDREAKNIQYF.

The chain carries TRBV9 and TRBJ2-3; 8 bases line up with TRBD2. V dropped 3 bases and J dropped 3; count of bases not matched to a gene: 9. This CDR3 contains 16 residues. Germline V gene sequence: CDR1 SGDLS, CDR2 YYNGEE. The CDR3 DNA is TGTGCCAGCAGCGACCGAGGACTAGCAGCAACAGATACGCAGTATTTT. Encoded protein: CASSDRGLAATDTQYF. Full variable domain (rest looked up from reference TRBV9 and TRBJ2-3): DSGVTQTPKHLITATGQRVTLRCSPRSGDLSVYWYQQSLDQGLQFLIQYYNGEERAKGNILERFSAQQFPDLHSELNLSSLELGDSALYFCASSDRGLAATDTQYFGPGTRLTVL.

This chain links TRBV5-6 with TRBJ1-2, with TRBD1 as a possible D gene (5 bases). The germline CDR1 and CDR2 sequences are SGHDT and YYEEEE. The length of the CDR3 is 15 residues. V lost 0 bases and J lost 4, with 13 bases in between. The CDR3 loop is CASSLAALGGYGYTF. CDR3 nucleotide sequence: TGTGCCAGCAGCTTGGCCGCCTTGGGGGGCTATGGCTACACCTTC.

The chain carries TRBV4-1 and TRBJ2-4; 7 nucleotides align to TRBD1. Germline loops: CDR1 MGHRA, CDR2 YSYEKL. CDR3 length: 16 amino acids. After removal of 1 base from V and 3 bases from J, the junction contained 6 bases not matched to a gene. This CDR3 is CASSQGAWTGKNIQYF. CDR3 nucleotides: TGCGCCAGCAGCCAAGGAGCCTGGACAGGCAAAAACATTCAGTACTTC.

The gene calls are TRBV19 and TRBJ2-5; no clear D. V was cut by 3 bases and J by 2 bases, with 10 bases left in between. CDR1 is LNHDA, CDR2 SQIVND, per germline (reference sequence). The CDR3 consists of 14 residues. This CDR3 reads CASSIRSYQETQYF. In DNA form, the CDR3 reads TGTGCCAGTAGTATCCGATCCTATCAAGAGACCCAGTACTTC.

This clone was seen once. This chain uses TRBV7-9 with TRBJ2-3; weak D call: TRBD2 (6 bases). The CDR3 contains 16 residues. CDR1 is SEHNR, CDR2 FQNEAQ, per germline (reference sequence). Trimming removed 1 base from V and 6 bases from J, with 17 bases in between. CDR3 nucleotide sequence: TGTGCCAGCAGCTTAGATAAGCTGGCGGGATTGGATACGCAGTATTTT. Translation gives CASSLDKLAGLDTQYF. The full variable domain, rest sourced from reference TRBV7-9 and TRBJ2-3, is DTGVSQNPRHKITKRGQNVTFRCDPISEHNRLYWYRQTLGQGPEFLTYFQNEAQLEKSRLLSDRFSAERPKGSFSTLEIQRTEQGDSAMYLCASSLDKLAGLDTQYFGPGTRLTVL.

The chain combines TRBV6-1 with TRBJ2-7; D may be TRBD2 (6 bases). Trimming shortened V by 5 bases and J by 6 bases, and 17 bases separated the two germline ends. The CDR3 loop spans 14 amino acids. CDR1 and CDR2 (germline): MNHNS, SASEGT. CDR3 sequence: CASSLRDWGSEQYF. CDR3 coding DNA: TGTGCCAGCAGTTTGAGGGACTGGGGCAGCGAGCAGTACTTC.

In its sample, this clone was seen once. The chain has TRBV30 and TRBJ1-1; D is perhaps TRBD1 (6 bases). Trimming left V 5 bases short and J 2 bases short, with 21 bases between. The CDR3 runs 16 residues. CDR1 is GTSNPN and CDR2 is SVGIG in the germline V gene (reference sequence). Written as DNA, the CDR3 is TGTGCCTGGCAAGTAGGGTCCGGGACAATAAACACTGAAGCTTTCTTT. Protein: CAWQVGSGTINTEAFF. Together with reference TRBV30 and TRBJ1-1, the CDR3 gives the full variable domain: SQTIHQWPATLVQPVGSPLSLECTVEGTSNPNLYWYRQAAGRGLQLLFYSVGIGQISSEVPQNLSASRPQDRQFILSSKKLLLSDSGFYLCAWQVGSGTINTEAFFGQGTRLTVV.

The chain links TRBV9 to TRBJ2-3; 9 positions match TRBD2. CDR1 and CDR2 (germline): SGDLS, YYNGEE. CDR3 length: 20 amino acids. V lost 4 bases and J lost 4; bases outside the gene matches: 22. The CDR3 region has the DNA TGTGCCAGCAGCCCGAGAGAGGGGGCGGCTAGCGGGGCAGTGGCAGATACGCAGTATTTT. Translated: CASSPREGAASGAVADTQYF.

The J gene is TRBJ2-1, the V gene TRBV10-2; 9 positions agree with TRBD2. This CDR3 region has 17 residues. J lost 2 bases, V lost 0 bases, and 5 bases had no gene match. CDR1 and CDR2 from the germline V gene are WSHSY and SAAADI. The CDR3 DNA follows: TGCGCCAGCAGTGAGTCGACTCGACTAGCGGCCTACAATGAGCAGTTCTTC. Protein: CASSESTRLAAYNEQFF.

CDR3 amino acids: CASSDLRAGGAYGYTF. CDR3 bases: TGCGCCAGCAGTGACTTACGCGCGGGGGGGGCCTATGGCTACACCTTC. The rearrangement joins TRBV10-2 to TRBJ1-2; D might be TRBD1 (6 bases). CDR3 length: 16 amino acids. Between the trimmed V and J ends, which lost 3 bases and 4 bases, there was a span of 18 bases. Germline CDR1 and CDR2: WSHSY and SAAADI.

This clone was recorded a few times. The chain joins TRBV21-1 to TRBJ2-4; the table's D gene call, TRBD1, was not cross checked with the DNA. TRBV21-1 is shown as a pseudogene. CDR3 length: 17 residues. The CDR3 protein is CASSTHYRDRGENIQYF. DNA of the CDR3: TGTGCCAGCAGCACCCATTACCGGGACAGGGGGGAAAACATTCAGTACTTC.

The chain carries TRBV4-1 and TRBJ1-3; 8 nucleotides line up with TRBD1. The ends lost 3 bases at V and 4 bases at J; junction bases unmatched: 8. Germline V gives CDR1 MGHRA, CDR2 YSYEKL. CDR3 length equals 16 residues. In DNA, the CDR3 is TGCGCCAGCAGCCATCCAGGGGGCTCGGCGGGAAACACCATATATTTT. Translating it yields CASSHPGGSAGNTIYF.

CDR3 in amino acids: CASRSAPRDTEAFF. The CDR3 DNA is TGTGCCAGTAGATCAGCTCCCAGGGACACTGAAGCTTTCTTT. The chain joins TRBV19 to TRBJ1-1, with D possibly being TRBD1 (5 bases). CDR1 is LNHDA, CDR2 SQIVND, per germline (reference sequence). Trimming stripped 6 bases from V and 3 bases from J, with 14 bases between. The CDR3 has 14 residues.